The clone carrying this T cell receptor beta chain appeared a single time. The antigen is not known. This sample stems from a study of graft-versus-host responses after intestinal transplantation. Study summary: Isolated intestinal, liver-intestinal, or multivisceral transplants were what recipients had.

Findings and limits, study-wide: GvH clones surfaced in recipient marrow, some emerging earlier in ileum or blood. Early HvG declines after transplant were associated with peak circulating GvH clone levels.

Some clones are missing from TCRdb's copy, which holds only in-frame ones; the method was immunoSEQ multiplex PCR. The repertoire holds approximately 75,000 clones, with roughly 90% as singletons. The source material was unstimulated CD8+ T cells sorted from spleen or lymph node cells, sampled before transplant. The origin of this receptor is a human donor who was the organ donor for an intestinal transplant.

The CDR3 protein is CASSLNSPTNYGYTF. CDR3 sequence (DNA): TGCGCCAGCAGCTTGAACAGCCCCACTAACTATGGCTACACCTTC. This rearrangement joins TRBV5-1 to TRBJ1-2; D is undetermined. CDR1 is SGHRS, CDR2 YFSETQ, per germline. The CDR3 contains 15 residues. Deletions cut 1 base from V and 0 bases from J, with 10 bases between. Full variable domain (outside the CDR3, taken from reference TRBV5-1 and TRBJ1-2): KAGVTQTPRYLIKTRGQQVTLSCSPISGHRSVSWYQQTPGQGLQFLFEYFSETQRNKGNFPGRFSGRQFSNSRSEMNVSTLELGDSALYLCASSLNSPTNYGYTFGSGTRLTVV.